This entry is about one TCR beta chain. It was during active infection that Seattle patients were enrolled and then longitudinally followed. These data come from a study of blood T cell repertoires in COVID-19. Study background: The analysed material was cDNA or gDNA that came from T cells, B-cell-depleted T cells, or PBMCs.

Study processing details: Reference gene primer amplification gave nucleated cell count estimates. Some clones are missing from TCRdb's copy, which holds only in-frame ones; the method was immunoSEQ multiplex PCR. Clonal size and the V and J genes are those of that table, whereas D and trimming came from the DNA. Of fewer than 600,000 clones listed, approximately 89% were seen once; the top ten hold approximately 0.9%. Between the trimmed V and J ends, which lost 1 base and 2 bases, there was a span of 12 bases. Per germline, CDR1 SGHAT and CDR2 FQNNGV. The CDR3 runs 16 residues. Material: peripheral blood. The source of this sequence is a man aged 18 to 29 with COVID-19, enrolled during active disease. The chain employs TRBV11-2 and TRBJ2-1, with D possibly TRBD2 on 6 matching bases. The CDR3, as DNA: TGTGCCAGCAGCTTAGTCGGGGGTTCTACCTACAATGAGCAGTTCTTC. It translates to CASSLVGGSTYNEQFF.